The 25 T cell receptor beta chains in this list originate from one sample, sequenced in a study of long-term antiretroviral therapy in people with HIV. Running of the v3.0 immunoSEQ assay took place at survey level. Method: immunoSEQ multiplex PCR; TCRdb's copy keeps in-frame clones and lacks some. The data show some 24,000 clones, over 80% seen once. Sequencing used unsorted PBMCs, obtained 1.8 years before starting antiretroviral therapy. Every receptor here comes from a man aged 50 or older with HIV.

The chain employs TRBV7-2 and TRBJ2-1, with 10 bases aligning to TRBD2. Germline CDR1 SGHTA, CDR2 FQGNSA. The CDR3 is made up of 15 amino acids. The trim removed 4 bases at V and 4 bases at J, leaving 4 bases unmatched. The CDR3 spells CASSSAGGSYNEQFF. The CDR3 bases are TGTGCCAGCAGCTCAGCGGGAGGGAGTTACAATGAGCAGTTCTTC.

The CDR3 bases are TGCGCCAGCAGCTTGGTTATCGGGACGGCCGACACCGGGGAGCTGTTTTTT. Translation: CASSLVIGTADTGELFF. This sequence joins TRBV5-1 and TRBJ2-2, with D perhaps TRBD1 or TRBD2 (5 bases each). The germline gives CDR1 SGHRS, CDR2 YFSETQ. V lost 0 bases to trimming and J lost 3 bases, with 15 bases between them. This CDR3 is 17 amino acids long.

The chain joins TRBV18 to TRBJ1-3; TRBD1 might be the D (5 bases). CDR3 size: 17 residues. The V end was cut by 0 bases, the J end by 0 bases, with 12 bases between. Germline loops: CDR1 KGHSH, CDR2 LQKENI. The CDR3 region is CASSPPLGVGSGNTIYF. Here the CDR3 DNA reads TGTGCCAGCTCACCACCCCTAGGGGTCGGCTCTGGAAACACCATATATTTT.

The chain has TRBV19 and TRBJ1-1; tentative D call: TRBD1 (5 bases). V was trimmed by 2 bases and J by 3 bases, leaving 13 bases between them. CDR3 length: 15 amino acids. Germline CDR1 is LNHDA and CDR2 is SQIVND (reference sequence). Here the CDR3 DNA reads TGTGCCAGTAGTATACTTCCGGGACCGTACACTGAAGCTTTCTTT. Residues: CASSILPGPYTEAFF.

The chain employs TRBV10-1 and TRBJ2-1; 8 nucleotides match TRBD2. V gave up 0 bases and J gave up 0 bases; unmatched junction bases: 1. Germline assignment: CDR1 WNHNN and CDR2 SYGVQD (reference sequence). This CDR3 is built from 16 residues. Written as DNA, the CDR3 is TGCGCCAGCAGTGAGTCTGCGGGAGGCTCCTACAATGAGCAGTTCTTC. Protein sequence: CASSESAGGSYNEQFF.

The rearrangement links TRBV11-2 to TRBJ2-6; perhaps TRBD2 as D (6 bases). V dropped 1 base and J dropped 0 bases, with 16 bases sitting between them. Germline V gene sequence: CDR1 SGHAT, CDR2 FQNNGV. The CDR3 contains 19 residues. The CDR3 bases are TGTGCCAGCAGCTTAGTTTACGGGGCTAGCGCCTCTGGGGCCAACGTCCTGACTTTC. This codes for CASSLVYGASASGANVLTF.

This chain uses TRBV28 with TRBJ2-7, with 7 bases lining up with TRBD1. This CDR3 comprises 16 residues. Germline CDR1 is MDHEN and CDR2 is SYDVKM. Trimming at V came to 4 bases and at J to 4 bases, leaving 13 bases not matched to a gene. This CDR3 reads CASSSPSTGLQYEQYF. The DNA of the CDR3 is TGTGCCAGCAGTTCTCCGTCGACAGGGTTACAATACGAGCAGTACTTC.

As for this clone: Within the sample, other DNA sequences also encode this same CDR3. V and J are TRBV11-3 and TRBJ2-7; 8 bases align to TRBD1. CDR3 length: 13 residues. The V gene end was trimmed by 1 base and the J gene end by 6 bases; junction bases not matched to a gene: 2. Germline lookup yields CDR1 SGHNT and CDR2 YENEEA. The CDR3 DNA sequence: TGTGCCAGCAGCTTAGTACAGGGGGGCGAGCAGTACTTC. It specifies CASSLVQGGEQYF.

The chain links TRBV9 to TRBJ2-5, with a weak D call TRBD2 (6 bases). Germline lookup yields CDR1 SGDLS and CDR2 YYNGEE. CDR3 length equals 15 residues. The V gene lost 3 bases and the J gene lost 3 bases, with 15 bases spanning the gap. CDR3 DNA: TGTGCCAGCAGCGGGAACCCACTAGCCGAAGAGACCCAGTACTTC. It specifies CASSGNPLAEETQYF.

The J gene is TRBJ2-1, the V gene TRBV9, with 8 nucleotides matching TRBD2. The CDR3 covers 15 residues. The junction had 2 bases not matched to a gene; V was cut back by 3 bases and J by 0 bases. Germline V gene data show CDR1 as SGDLS and CDR2 as YYNGEE. The CDR3 protein is CASSAGTSSYNEQFF. Here the CDR3 DNA reads TGTGCCAGCAGCGCGGGGACTAGCTCCTACAATGAGCAGTTCTTC.

This clone has only a few counts. The chain has TRBV2 and TRBJ1-5; the D gene is possibly TRBD1 (5 bases). From germline, CDR1 is SNHLY and CDR2 FYNNEI. CDR3 length: 15 amino acids. Trimming removed 3 bases at V and 6 bases at J, with 15 bases between. For the CDR3, the DNA is TGTGCCAGCAGTGAGTTATCAGGGCTAGGTCAGCCCCAGCATTTT. Amino acids: CASSELSGLGQPQHF.

The chain joins TRBV10-2 to TRBJ2-3; no definite D call. Germline V gene lookup returns CDR1 WSHSY and CDR2 SAAADI. This CDR3 has 12 residues. Deletions cut 8 bases from V and 4 bases from J, with 10 bases between. The CDR3: CASGTTPDTQYF. The CDR3 DNA reads as TGCGCCAGCGGTACGACCCCAGATACGCAGTATTTT.

The chain employs TRBV30 and TRBJ2-7, with D hard to call. There are 12 residues in the CDR3. Germline values: CDR1 GTSNPN, CDR2 SVGIG (reference sequence). The V end was cut by 3 bases, the J end by 5 bases, with 11 bases between. The CDR3, as DNA: TGTGCCTGGAGCTGGGCAATCGACGAGCAGTACTTC. Amino acid sequence: CAWSWAIDEQYF.

The J gene is TRBJ1-3, the V gene TRBV7-9, with unresolved D. The CDR3 loop spans 15 amino acids. Germline CDR1 reads SEHNR; CDR2 reads FQNEAQ (reference sequence). With 5 bases removed from V and 0 bases from J, the gap between germline ends came to 11 bases. The CDR3 loop reads CASSPPGSSGNTIYF. CDR3 coding DNA: TGTGCCAGCAGCCCTCCCGGGAGCTCTGGAAACACCATATATTTT.

V gene TRBV7-9 combines with J gene TRBJ2-5; D is undetermined. The V end was cut by 4 bases, the J end by 0 bases, with 12 bases between. The CDR3 runs to 15 residues. Germline V CDR1 and CDR2: SEHNR, FQNEAQ (reference sequence). The chain's CDR3 is CASSSAEAYQETQYF. The CDR3 coding sequence is TGTGCCAGCAGCTCGGCCGAAGCGTACCAAGAGACCCAGTACTTC.

J is TRBJ1-5 and V is TRBV5-8; no reliable D call. V lost 4 bases to trimming and J lost 1 base, with 3 bases between them. The germline CDR1 and CDR2 sequences are SGHTS and YDEGEE. CDR3 size: 12 residues. As DNA, the CDR3 is TGTGCCAGCAGCGGCAGCAATCAGCCCCAGCATTTT. It encodes CASSGSNQPQHF.

The chain carries TRBV4-1 and TRBJ1-3; 9 positions agree with TRBD1. J was trimmed by 3 bases and V by 4 bases; bases with no gene match: 13. CDR3 length equals 18 residues. CDR1 is MGHRA, CDR2 YSYEKL, per germline. CDR3 loop: CASSLRGEGQGGGNTIYF. In nucleotides, the CDR3 is TGCGCCAGCAGCCTCCGTGGAGAGGGACAGGGAGGTGGAAACACCATATATTTT.

This clone was counted a single time. This rearrangement joins TRBV15 to TRBJ1-5; D not resolved. Trimming pared 1 base from V and 5 bases from J, leaving 9 bases between. This CDR3 contains 14 residues. Germline assignment: CDR1 LNHNV and CDR2 YYDKDF (reference sequence). The CDR3 sequence is CATSRVLGYQPQHF. For the CDR3, the DNA is TGTGCCACCAGCAGAGTGCTAGGGTATCAGCCCCAGCATTTT.

Worth noting for this clone: Sequence at one end of the junction differs from germline and may be a read error. The V and J genes are TRBV4-2 and TRBJ1-2, with no clear D. The CDR3 totals 12 residues. The germline gives CDR1 LGHNA, CDR2 YNFKEQ. Here the CDR3 DNA reads TGTGCCAGCAGCCAAGAAGAAGGAGCCTCAGCATTC. This gives the protein CASSQEEGASAF.

The V and J genes are TRBV5-1 and TRBJ2-5; 7 bases agree with TRBD1. Germline V CDR1 and CDR2: SGHRS, YFSETQ. The CDR3 totals 14 residues. V lost 2 bases, J lost 1 base, and 2 bases stayed unmatched. The CDR3: CASSFGTAQETQYF. The CDR3 nucleotides read TGCGCCAGCAGCTTCGGGACAGCCCAAGAGACCCAGTACTTC.

The V gene is TRBV28, the J gene TRBJ2-2, with 12 bases that match TRBD2. This CDR3 spans 16 amino acids. Germline lookup yields CDR1 MDHEN and CDR2 SYDVKM. V lost 4 bases to trimming and J lost 3 bases; unmatched junction nucleotides: 3. The CDR3 nucleotides are TGTGCCAGCAGTTCTGGACTAGCGGGGTACACCGGGGAGCTGTTTTTT. Its protein product is CASSSGLAGYTGELFF.

The V gene is TRBV4-3, the J gene TRBJ1-6; TRBD1 might be the D (5 bases). Trimming took off 0 bases at V and 6 bases at J, with 9 bases between the two ends. This CDR3 region has 15 residues. The germline CDR1 and CDR2 sequences are LGHNA and YSLEER. CDR3 sequence: CASSQDTGGNSPLHF. CDR3 nucleotides: TGCGCCAGCAGCCAAGATACCGGGGGTAATTCACCCCTCCACTTT.

The chain uses TRBV5-1 and TRBJ1-6; D is possibly TRBD1 (5 bases). V lost 6 bases, J lost 7 bases, and 17 bases lay in between. Germline V lookup: CDR1 SGHRS, CDR2 YFSETQ. The CDR3 is 15 residues long. The CDR3 here is CASTIGGLENSPLHF. CDR3 nucleotides: TGCGCCAGCACTATTGGGGGGTTGGAGAATTCACCCCTCCACTTT.

V gene TRBV7-6 combines with J gene TRBJ2-5; D is ambiguous. The CDR3 has 16 residues. Germline lookup yields CDR1 SGHVS and CDR2 FNYEAQ. Trimming removed 2 bases at V and 5 bases at J, with 18 bases between. The CDR3 coding sequence is TGTGCCAGCAGCTTATTTGACGGCAGTGCCTGGGAGACCCAGTACTTC. It is translated as CASSLFDGSAWETQYF.

The gene calls are TRBV6-6 and TRBJ1-3; no clear D. This CDR3 has 12 amino acids. V lost 6 bases and J 8 bases, leaving 11 bases between the germline ends. In germline, CDR1 is MNHNY, CDR2 SVGAGI (reference sequence). The CDR3, as DNA: TGTGCCAGCAGGTTTTCCAGAGACACCATATATTTT. Translation gives CASRFSRDTIYF.